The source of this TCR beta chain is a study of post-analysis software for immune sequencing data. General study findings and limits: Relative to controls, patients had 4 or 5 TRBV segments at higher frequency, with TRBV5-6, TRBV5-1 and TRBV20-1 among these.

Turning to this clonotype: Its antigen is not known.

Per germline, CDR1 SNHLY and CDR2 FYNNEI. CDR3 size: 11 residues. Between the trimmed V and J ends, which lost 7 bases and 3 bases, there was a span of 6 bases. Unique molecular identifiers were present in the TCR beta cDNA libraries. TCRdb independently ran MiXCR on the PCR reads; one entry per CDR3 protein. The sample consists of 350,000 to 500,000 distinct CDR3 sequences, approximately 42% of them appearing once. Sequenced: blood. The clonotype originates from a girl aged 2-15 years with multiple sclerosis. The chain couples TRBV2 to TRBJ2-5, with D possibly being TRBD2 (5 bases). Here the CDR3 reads CASKREETQYF. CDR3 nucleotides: TGTGCCAGCAAGAGGGAAGAGACCCAGTACTTC.